This entry lists 29 T cell receptor beta chains sequenced from one sample in a study of blood T cell repertoires in COVID-19. The data were produced by immunoSEQ multiplex PCR, yet TCRdb's version contains in-frame clones alone and is incomplete. This table holds roughly 480,000 clones, 85% to 90% found once. The sequencing sample was made of peripheral blood. Receptors were obtained from a man aged 18 to 35 with COVID-19, enrolled during active disease.

The CDR3 bases are TGCGCCAGCAGCCGGACAGGGCCATCGGCGATCCAGTACTTC. Its translation: CASSRTGPSAIQYF. This chain uses TRBV4-1 with TRBJ2-5, with 8 bases lining up with TRBD1. Germline CDR1 MGHRA, CDR2 YSYEKL. V was pared by 4 bases and J by 10 bases, with 11 bases of the junction left unmatched. The CDR3 length is 14 residues.

The rearrangement uses TRBV19 and TRBJ1-5; D gene ambiguous. Germline loops: CDR1 LNHDA, CDR2 SQIVND (reference sequence). This CDR3 comprises 15 residues. Trimming removed 1 base from V and 1 base from J, with 8 bases in between. The CDR3 region is CASSIAVVSNQPQHF. CDR3 in DNA: TGTGCCAGTAGTATAGCCGTTGTAAGCAATCAGCCCCAGCATTTT.

The rearrangement joins TRBV29-1 to TRBJ2-1; 7 positions agree with TRBD2. Germline CDR1 SQVTM, CDR2 ANQGSEA. CDR3 length equals 14 residues. CDR3 coding DNA: TGCAGTTCTTCCCGAGCGGGGTCCTACAATGAGCAGTTCTTC. Its translation is CSSSRAGSYNEQFF.

The rearrangement uses TRBV11-2 and TRBJ1-1; D is perhaps TRBD1 (6 bases). The CDR3 loop spans 16 amino acids. Germline V gene data show CDR1 as SGHAT and CDR2 as FQNNGV. The germline V and J ends were trimmed by 2 bases and 1 base, with 14 bases remaining between them. This CDR3 is CASSLFRDRTNTEAFF. In nucleotides, the CDR3 is TGTGCCAGCAGCTTATTCCGAGACAGGACGAACACTGAAGCTTTCTTT.

The chain uses TRBV19 and TRBJ1-5, with TRBD1 matching 10 bases. This CDR3 region has 17 residues. The V gene's germline CDR1 is LNHDA and CDR2 SQIVND (reference sequence). V lost 4 bases and J lost 0; bases outside the gene matches: 6. The CDR3 coding sequence is TGTGCCAGTAGTACGAGGGACAGGGGCTTTAGCAATCAGCCCCAGCATTTT. Encoded protein: CASSTRDRGFSNQPQHF. The variable domain in full, with the rest retrieved from reference TRBV19 and TRBJ1-5, is DGGITQSPKYLFRKEGQNVTLSCEQNLNHDAMYWYRQDPGQGLRLIYYSQIVNDFQKGDIAEGYSVSREKKESFPLTVTSAQKNPTAFYLCASSTRDRGFSNQPQHFGDGTRLSIL.

The chain is built from TRBV28 and TRBJ2-3, with D possibly being TRBD2 (7 bases). With 7 bases removed from V and 6 bases from J, the gap between germline ends came to 14 bases. CDR3 length: 13 residues. Germline CDR1 MDHEN, CDR2 SYDVKM. The DNA for the CDR3 is TGTGCCAGCACGTCCGGGGGGCGGGATACGCAGTATTTT. Its translation is CASTSGGRDTQYF.

The rearrangement uses TRBV6-9 and TRBJ2-1; TRBD1 aligns across 7 bases. In germline, CDR1 is MNHGY, CDR2 SVAAGI. The V and J ends lost 5 bases and 0 bases, in that order; junction bases with no gene match: 7. The CDR3 is made up of 16 amino acids. The CDR3 DNA follows: TGTGCCAGCAGTGGCGACAGGGCCAGCTCCTACAATGAGCAGTTCTTC. This sequence encodes CASSGDRASSYNEQFF.

The chain couples TRBV3-1 (or the pseudogene TRBV3-2) to TRBJ2-7, with 7 bases lining up with TRBD2. CDR1 is LGHDT and CDR2 is YNNKEL in the germline V gene (reference sequence). The CDR3 sequence is 15 residues long. V was clipped by 0 bases and J by 6 bases; unmatched bases: 8. As DNA, the CDR3 is TGTGCCAGCAGCCAAGATCCGGGACTAAAGAGCGAGCAGTACTTC. Translation gives CASSQDPGLKSEQYF.

This clone was found a few times. The V and J genes are TRBV27 and TRBJ2-2; D remains ambiguous. V lost 2 bases and J lost 0, with 7 bases in between. This CDR3 is built from 15 residues. CDR1 and CDR2 (germline): MNHEY, SMNVEV (reference sequence). CDR3 residues: CASSLEAPNTGELFF. CDR3 DNA sequence: TGTGCCAGCAGTTTAGAGGCACCGAACACCGGGGAGCTGTTTTTT.

The CDR3 nucleotides are TGTGCCAGCAGCTTAGGGCTAGCGCCTCAATCAGGGCAGTTCTTC. Protein sequence: CASSLGLAPQSGQFF. The V gene is TRBV7-9, the J gene TRBJ2-1, with a tentative D call TRBD2 (6 bases). V lost 1 base to trimming and J lost 12 bases, with 19 bases between them. Germline V gene lookup returns CDR1 SEHNR and CDR2 FQNEAQ (reference sequence). The CDR3 contains 15 residues.

The chain employs TRBV12-5 and TRBJ2-1; 10 bases are shared with TRBD2. V gave up 2 bases and J gave up 0 bases; unmatched junction bases: 13. This CDR3 has 20 residues. CDR1 and CDR2 (germline): LGHNT, FRNRAP. This CDR3 reads CASGLPELPSGGFSYNEQFF. The CDR3, as DNA: TGTGCTAGTGGTTTGCCCGAACTACCTAGCGGGGGATTCTCCTACAATGAGCAGTTCTTC.

The chain combines TRBV11-3 with TRBJ2-3, with D perhaps TRBD1 (6 bases). Germline assignment: CDR1 SGHNT and CDR2 YENEEA. This CDR3 region has 15 residues. V was shortened by 5 bases and J by 4 bases, with 16 bases between the two germline ends. In DNA form, the CDR3 reads TGTGCCAGCAGCGGCAGGCAGGGGCACGCAGATACGCAGTATTTT. Its protein is CASSGRQGHADTQYF.

CDR3 loop: CAWSQTSYNEQFF. CDR3 in DNA: TGTGCCTGGAGTCAGACTTCCTACAATGAGCAGTTCTTC. The chain recombines TRBV30 with TRBJ2-1; D is unresolved. The CDR3 has 13 amino acids. CDR1 GTSNPN and CDR2 SVGIG come from the germline V gene (reference sequence). V was cut by 2 bases and J by 1 base, with 6 bases left in between.

J is TRBJ2-1 and V is TRBV27; D might be TRBD2 (7 bases). Germline assignment: CDR1 MNHEY and CDR2 SMNVEV (reference sequence). With 5 bases removed from V and 6 bases from J, the gap between germline ends came to 20 bases. The CDR3 runs to 16 residues. The CDR3 protein is CASSLRGAGPVNEQFF. In DNA, the CDR3 is TGTGCCAGCAGTCTCCGGGGGGCGGGACCGGTCAATGAGCAGTTCTTC.

This chain links TRBV5-1 with TRBJ2-7; D remains unclear. The CDR3 extends over 15 amino acids. The V and J ends lost 3 bases and 1 base respectively, with 14 bases between them. Per germline, CDR1 SGHRS and CDR2 YFSETQ. The CDR3 reads CASSSNPTTSYEQYF. The CDR3 nucleotides read TGCGCCAGCAGCTCAAATCCGACAACTTCCTACGAGCAGTACTTC.

The chain recombines TRBV10-1 with TRBJ2-2; a weak D match, TRBD1 (5 bases). CDR3 length equals 16 residues. CDR1 is WNHNN, CDR2 SYGVQD, per germline (reference sequence). Trimming removed 0 bases at V and 3 bases at J, with 11 bases between. CDR3 bases: TGCGCCAGCAGTGAGTCTGACAGTAGCTACACCGGGGAGCTGTTTTTT. Protein sequence: CASSESDSSYTGELFF.

The chain employs TRBV27 and TRBJ1-6; D gene unclear. Germline CDR1 and CDR2: MNHEY and SMNVEV (reference sequence). Trimming removed 5 bases at V and 10 bases at J, with 15 bases between. The CDR3 has 14 residues. CDR3 DNA: TGTGCCAGCAGTAGACGGGGTTCGGGCTCACCCCTCCACTTT. Protein: CASSRRGSGSPLHF.

This chain connects TRBV30 to TRBJ2-1; D gene unclear. This CDR3 is 11 amino acids long. Trimming took 3 bases from V and 9 from J, leaving 9 bases between them. Germline V gene data show CDR1 as GTSNPN and CDR2 as SVGIG (reference sequence). The CDR3 spells CAWRKELEQFF. CDR3 coding DNA: TGTGCCTGGAGGAAGGAGCTTGAGCAGTTCTTC.

The chain has TRBV12-3 or TRBV12-4 and TRBJ1-6; D is unclear. CDR3 length equals 12 residues. Trimming removed 2 bases at V and 8 bases at J, with 4 bases between. CDR3 in amino acids: CASSLPDSPLHF. The CDR3 nucleotides read TGTGCCAGCAGTTTACCGGATTCACCCCTCCACTTT.

The genes are TRBV12-5 and TRBJ1-3; D ambiguous. Germline lookup yields CDR1 LGHNT and CDR2 FRNRAP. The V gene lost 2 bases and the J gene lost 4 bases, with 9 bases spanning the gap. The CDR3 spans 14 residues. In DNA form, the CDR3 reads TGTGCTAGTGGTTTGAGCGGGTCAGGAAACACCATATATTTT. This codes for CASGLSGSGNTIYF.

The V gene is TRBV24-1, the J gene TRBJ2-2; perhaps TRBD1 as D (6 bases). Looked up from germline, CDR1 is KGHDR and CDR2 is SFDVKD. Trimming cost V 7 bases and J 2 bases, with 13 bases left between them. There are 15 residues in the CDR3. This CDR3 is CATRSTGYNTGELFF. Written as DNA, the CDR3 is TGTGCCACCAGAAGCACAGGGTATAACACCGGGGAGCTGTTTTTT.

This sequence joins TRBV6-5 and TRBJ2-7; 9 bases match TRBD1. V was clipped by 6 bases and J by 3 bases; unmatched bases: 3. The germline V gene encodes CDR1 MNHEY and CDR2 SVGAGI. The CDR3 sequence is 13 residues long. CDR3 nucleotides: TGTGCCAGCAGGCCGGGACAGGGCTACGAGCAGTACTTC. It codes for CASRPGQGYEQYF.

The CDR3 sequence: CASRLTGGVADTQYF. The CDR3 region has the DNA TGTGCCAGCAGATTGACAGGGGGCGTCGCAGATACGCAGTATTTT. The V and J genes are TRBV6-5 and TRBJ2-3; 10 bases line up with TRBD1. The V gene's germline CDR1 is MNHEY and CDR2 SVGAGI. After removal of 6 bases from V and 4 bases from J, the junction contained 7 bases not matched to a gene. The CDR3 has 15 residues.

This chain uses TRBV5-6 with TRBJ2-7; no definite D call. The length of the CDR3 is 14 residues. CDR1 and CDR2 (germline): SGHDT, YYEEEE. The V end lost 0 bases, the J end lost 2 bases, and 9 bases lay between the germline ends. The CDR3 sequence: CASSLGGATYEQYF. CDR3 nucleotides: TGTGCCAGCAGCTTGGGAGGAGCAACCTACGAGCAGTACTTC.

The chain is built from TRBV6-5 and TRBJ2-7; D may be TRBD1 (6 bases). The germline V gene encodes CDR1 MNHEY and CDR2 SVGAGI. Trimming pared 9 bases from V and 0 bases from J, leaving 15 bases between. The CDR3 extends over 14 amino acids. The CDR3 DNA follows: TGTGCCAGTCGCCGGGACACCTTCTCCTACGAGCAGTACTTC. It specifies CASRRDTFSYEQYF.

The CDR3 sequence: CASSSAGGAPETQYF. DNA for the CDR3: TGTGCCAGCAGCTCAGCTGGGGGGGCCCCAGAGACCCAGTACTTC. The genes are TRBV5-4 and TRBJ2-5, with D maybe TRBD2 (7 bases). The CDR3 totals 15 residues. CDR1 is SGHNT, CDR2 YYREEE, per germline (reference sequence). V lost 3 bases, J lost 4 bases, and 16 bases lay in between. Drawing the rest from reference TRBV5-4 and TRBJ2-5, the complete variable domain is ETGVTQSPTHLIKTRGQQVTLRCSSQSGHNTVSWYQQALGQGPQFIFQYYREEENGRGNFPPRFSGLQFPNYSSELNVNALELDDSALYLCASSSAGGAPETQYFGPGTRLLVL.

The J gene is TRBJ2-1, the V gene TRBV6-4; no firm D call. Trimming cost V 4 bases and J 8 bases, with 6 bases left between them. This CDR3 contains 11 residues. Germline V gene data show CDR1 as MRHNA and CDR2 as SNTAGT. The CDR3 is CASSAADEQFF. CDR3 DNA sequence: TGTGCCAGCAGTGCTGCGGATGAGCAGTTCTTC.

This chain uses TRBV7-2 with TRBJ2-7, with 9 nucleotides matching TRBD1. With 5 bases clipped from V and 3 bases from J, the junction kept 8 bases outside the gene matches. This CDR3 region has 15 residues. Germline V lookup: CDR1 SGHTA, CDR2 FQGNSA. CDR3 protein: CASSQRGTGLYEQYF. For the CDR3, the DNA is TGTGCCAGCAGCCAAAGGGGGACAGGGCTCTACGAGCAGTACTTC.

The V gene is TRBV5-1, the J gene TRBJ2-1; 13 bases line up with TRBD2. The V gene end was trimmed by 3 bases and the J gene end by 9 bases; junction bases not matched to a gene: 6. The germline CDR1 and CDR2 sequences are SGHRS and YFSETQ. The CDR3 spans 15 residues. The CDR3 DNA reads TGCGCCAGCAGCTATACTAGCGGGAGGGCCGGTGAGCAGTTCTTC. It specifies CASSYTSGRAGEQFF.